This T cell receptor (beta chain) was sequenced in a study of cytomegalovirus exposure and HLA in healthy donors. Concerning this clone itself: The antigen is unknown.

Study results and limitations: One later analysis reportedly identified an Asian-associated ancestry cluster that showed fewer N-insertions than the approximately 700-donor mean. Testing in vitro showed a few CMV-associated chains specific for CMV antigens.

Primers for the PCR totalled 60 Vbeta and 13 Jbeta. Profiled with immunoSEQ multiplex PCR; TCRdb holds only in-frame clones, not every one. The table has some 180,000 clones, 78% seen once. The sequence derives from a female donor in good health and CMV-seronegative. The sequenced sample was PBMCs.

CDR3 nucleotides: TGCGCCAGCAGCTTGGCCCAGGGGACAGGGGTGTGGGGCTACACCTTC. The encoded protein is CASSLAQGTGVWGYTF. The chain carries TRBV5-1 and TRBJ1-2; 10 bases are shared with TRBD1. Germline lookup yields CDR1 SGHRS and CDR2 YFSETQ. The CDR3 extends over 16 amino acids. The J segment lost 8 bases and the V segment lost 0 bases, leaving 10 bases of the junction unmatched.